The 9 T cell receptor beta chains presented below share a single source sample, sequenced in a study of blood T cells in healthy people across ages. PCR was performed a second time for about 7 to 12 cycles using a sample-barcoded 5' primer and a J-beta primer mix. One entry per CDR3 protein results from TCRdb running MiXCR on the 5' RACE reads. Here the sample spans 700,000 to 1,000,000 distinct CDR3 sequences, under 55% being singletons. The sequencing sample was made of blood. All receptors come from a man aged 55 to 70 in good health.

In this sample, this clonotype turned up a few times. The rearrangement joins TRBV15 to TRBJ2-1; 8 bases are shared with TRBD2. In germline, CDR1 is LNHNV, CDR2 YYDKDF (reference sequence). The CDR3 contains 17 residues. The V and J ends lost 0 bases and 2 bases, in that order; junction bases with no gene match: 6. CDR3 DNA: TGTGCCACCAGCAGAGAATGGGGTAGCGGGGCCTACAATGAGCAGTTCTTC. Protein: CATSREWGSGAYNEQFF.

V is TRBV4-3 and J is TRBJ2-1; 7 nucleotides agree with TRBD2. The better agreement between TRBJ2-7 and the DNA end casts doubt on the J call. The germline gives CDR1 LGHNA, CDR2 YSLEER. The CDR3 sequence is 16 residues long. In DNA, the CDR3 is TGCGCCAGCAGCCGTACTAGCGCGAGCTCCTACAATGAGCAGTACTTC. Amino acids: CASSRTSASSYNEQYF.

The chain combines TRBV11-2 with TRBJ2-7, with TRBD2 matching 12 bases. The tail of the sequence fits TRBJ2-5 better, so the J call may be wrong. CDR1 is SGHAT and CDR2 is FQNNGV in the germline V gene. This CDR3 has 18 amino acids. CDR3 bases: TGTGCCAGCAGCTTAAGCGCTAGCGGGGGGGCCTTGCCAAAGACCCAGTACTTC. This gives the protein CASSLSASGGALPKTQYF.

Details on this clonotype: Since a much larger clone is just one base distant, this may be a read error. The J gene is TRBJ2-7, the V gene TRBV12-3 or TRBV12-4, with 9 bases fitting TRBD2. V trimming: 3 bases; J trimming: 7 bases; junction bases outside the gene matches: 10. This CDR3 has 15 residues. The CDR3 bases are TGTGCCAGCAGTTTTTGGGCGGGAGGGCTCAATGAGCAGTACTTC. It specifies CASSFWAGGLNEQYF.

This clonotype has just a few counts. The CDR3 here is CASSPRRGVSGANVLTF. The CDR3 nucleotides read TGTGCCAGCAGCCCCCGGAGGGGGGTCTCTGGGGCCAACGTCCTGACTTTC. This chain connects TRBV3-1 to TRBJ2-6, with D possibly being TRBD1 or TRBD2 (6 bases each). V lost 4 bases and J lost 0, with 13 bases in between. Germline lookup yields CDR1 LGHDT and CDR2 YNNKEL (reference sequence). This CDR3 is built from 17 residues.

As regards this clonotype: A clone one base away is much larger, so this may be a read error. The chain uses TRBV7-2 and TRBJ2-7; 8 nucleotides align to TRBD2. CDR3 length: 16 amino acids. From germline, CDR1 is SGHTA and CDR2 FQGNSA. The V gene end was trimmed by 5 bases and the J gene end by 6 bases; junction bases not matched to a gene: 15. The CDR3 sequence: CASSPLQLAVGGEQYF. CDR3 DNA: TGTGCCAGCAGCCCCCTTCAACTAGCGGTGGGAGGCGAGCAGTACTTC.

This clonotype was found a few times. The chain joins TRBV7-3 to TRBJ2-5; D unclear. Germline assignment: CDR1 SGHTA and CDR2 FQGTGA. This CDR3 comprises 13 residues. V gave up 3 bases and J gave up 4 bases, with 9 bases separating them. CDR3 in DNA: TGTGCCAGCAGCTTCCAACCGGGAGAGACCCAGTACTTC. It is translated as CASSFQPGETQYF. Variable domain in full (rest from reference TRBV7-3 and TRBJ2-5): GAGVSQTPSNKVTEKGKYVELRCDPISGHTALYWYRQSLGQGPEFLIYFQGTGAADDSGLPNDRFFAVRPEGSVSTLKIQRTERGDSAVYLCASSFQPGETQYFGPGTRLLVL.

V is TRBV4-1 and J is TRBJ2-3; D is unresolved. CDR1 is MGHRA, CDR2 YSYEKL, per germline. The V end lost 0 bases, the J end lost 2 bases, and 6 bases lay between the germline ends. The CDR3 has 14 residues. The CDR3 DNA reads TGCGCCAGCAGCCAAGATGCCACCACAGATACGCAGTATTTT. Amino acid sequence: CASSQDATTDTQYF.

This sequence joins TRBV29-1 and TRBJ2-5; D gene uncertain. CDR1 and CDR2 (germline): SQVTM, ANQGSEA. The germline V and J ends were trimmed by 4 bases and 2 bases, with 11 bases remaining between them. The CDR3 runs to 13 residues. The CDR3 loop is CSVVPTLQETQYF. The CDR3 DNA sequence: TGCAGCGTTGTACCCACCTTGCAAGAGACCCAGTACTTC.